This TCR beta chain is from a study of blood T cells in healthy people across ages. A sample-barcoded 5' primer and a J-beta primer mix were used in a second PCR of roughly 7 to 11 cycles. TCRdb re-called the 5' RACE reads through MiXCR, storing one row per CDR3 protein. The sample lists fewer than 2,000,000 distinct CDR3 sequences; about two fifths were seen once. Deletions cut 5 bases from V and 5 bases from J, with 12 bases between. Germline CDR1 SGHTA, CDR2 FQGTGA. The CDR3 spans 13 residues. A note on this clonotype: The antigen is not known.

Study observations and caveats: Both naive CD4+ cell counts and diversity were greater in long-lived donors than in aged donors. The recorded TCR beta diversity per million T cells decreased in a roughly linear manner with age.

Extraction yielded at least 6 micrograms of total RNA per sample. The chain joins TRBV7-3 to TRBJ2-5; possible D gene TRBD2, 6 bases. The sample consisted of blood. The clonotype comes from a human donor in good health. The CDR3: CASSRMGGETQYF. The CDR3 DNA is TGTGCCAGCAGCCGCATGGGGGGTGAGACCCAGTACTTC.